A selection of T cell receptor beta chains follows, all from one sample in a study of blood T cell repertoires in COVID-19. Generated by immunoSEQ multiplex PCR, the TCRdb table keeps only in-frame clones and is missing some. The data hold some 87,000 clones, with around 78% observed a single time. Source material: peripheral blood. Receptors originate from a human donor in a cohort sampled during active COVID-19. The CDR3 runs from the conserved cysteine through the conserved F or W. The D gene is left open where the match is weak. The listing skips clone size in some rows; elsewhere it reads once, few, many or a size class.

D | size | J | V | CDR3 | DNA
NA | NA | TRBJ2-2 | TRBV11-3 | CASSLLRITGELFF | TGTGCCAGCAGCTTATTGAGGATCACCGGGGAGCTGTTTTTT
TRBD2 | NA | TRBJ2-5 | TRBV6-2/TRBV6-3 | CASSSLAGIGETQYF | TGTGCCAGCAGCTCGCTAGCGGGAATCGGGGAGACCCAGTACTTC
NA | NA | TRBJ2-3 | TRBV4-3 | CASSQDEGVFATGTQYF | TGCGCCAGCAGCCAAGACGAGGGAGTTTTTGCTACGGGTACGCAGTATTTT
TRBD1 | NA | TRBJ1-1 | TRBV15 | CATSRDRQGPNTEAFF | TGTGCCACCAGCAGAGATCGACAGGGCCCGAACACTGAAGCTTTCTTT
NA | NA | TRBJ2-1 | TRBV7-9 | CASSLVSEQFF | TGTGCCAGCAGCTTAGTCAGTGAGCAGTTCTTC
NA | NA | TRBJ2-3 | TRBV27 | CASRRGGIEGEGTNSYTDTQYF | TGTGCCAGCCGCCGAGGGGGGATCGAAGGGGAGGGAACCAATTCTTACACAGATACGCAGTATTTT
TRBD1 | NA | TRBJ2-7 | TRBV18 | CASSTDRARSYEQYF | TGTGCCAGCTCAACCGACAGGGCTCGGTCCTACGAGCAGTACTTC
NA | NA | TRBJ2-1 | TRBV10-3 | CAIRAGESYNEQFF | TGTGCCATCAGGGCAGGGGAATCCTACAATGAGCAGTTCTTC
NA | NA | TRBJ2-1 | TRBV4-3 | CASSQGTAGFDNEQFF | TGCGCCAGCAGCCAAGGAACGGCGGGGTTTGACAATGAGCAGTTCTTC
NA | once | TRBJ1-3 | TRBV5-6 | CASSFGSYSGNTIYF | TGTGCCAGCAGCTTTGGCAGTTACTCTGGAAACACCATATATTTT
TRBD1 | NA | TRBJ1-1 | TRBV6-5 | CASSFPGGRTEAFF | TGTGCCAGCAGTTTCCCAGGGGGGCGGACTGAAGCTTTCTTT
NA | NA | TRBJ2-3 | TRBV24-1 | CATSGSVDFYF | TGTGCCACCAGTGGATCGGTCGATTTCTATTTT
NA | NA | TRBJ2-7 | TRBV7-9 | CASSLSGWYEQYF | TGTGCCAGCAGCTTATCAGGGTGGTACGAGCAGTACTTC
TRBD2 | NA | TRBJ2-3 | TRBV10-1 | CASSGDRLARTDTQYF | TGCGCCAGCAGTGGGGACCGACTAGCACGCACAGATACGCAGTATTTT
NA | few | TRBJ1-1 | TRBV9 | CASSVGGGYTEAFF | TGTGCCAGCAGCGTAGGGGGCGGATACACTGAAGCTTTCTTT
NA | NA | TRBJ1-2 | TRBV11-2 | CASSLWQGYGYTF | TGTGCCAGCAGCTTATGGCAGGGGTATGGCTACACCTTC
TRBD2 | NA | TRBJ2-1 | TRBV2 | CASSESLTSGGYEQFF | TGTGCCAGCAGTGAGTCCTTGACTAGCGGGGGTTATGAGCAGTTCTTC
TRBD2 | NA | TRBJ2-5 | TRBV24-1 | CATSDLRGGQETQYF | TGTGCCACCAGTGATCTGCGGGGGGGCCAAGAGACCCAGTACTTC
NA | NA | TRBJ2-5 | TRBV6-6 | CASSYPGETQYF | TGTGCCAGCAGTTACCCGGGGGAGACCCAGTACTTC
NA | NA | TRBJ2-7 | TRBV11-2 | CASSLDLGYYEQYF | TGTGCCAGCAGCTTAGATCTGGGCTACTACGAGCAGTACTTC
NA | NA | TRBJ1-5 | TRBV4-1 | CASSHNGGYQPQHF | TGCGCCAGCAGCCATAATGGAGGGTATCAGCCCCAGCATTTT
NA | NA | TRBJ2-1 | TRBV7-9 | CASSLDRYNEQFF | TGTGCCAGCAGCCTAGACAGATACAATGAGCAGTTCTTC
TRBD2 | NA | TRBJ2-6 | TRBV7-2 | CASSLAPLAASSGANVLTF | TGTGCCAGCAGCTTAGCCCCCCTAGCGGCATCCTCTGGGGCCAACGTCCTGACTTTC
NA | NA | TRBJ2-3 | TRBV7-2 | CASSLIGVDTQYF | TGTGCCAGCAGCTTAATCGGTGTCGATACGCAGTATTTT
NA | NA | TRBJ2-2 | TRBV10-3 | CAIRVQGAMNTGELFF | TGTGCCATCAGGGTACAGGGCGCTATGAACACCGGGGAGCTGTTTTTT
TRBD2 | NA | TRBJ2-3 | TRBV24-1 | CATALAGSTDTQYF | TGTGCCACCGCCCTAGCGGGTTCGACAGATACGCAGTATTTT
NA | NA | TRBJ2-7 | TRBV7-3 | CASSLSATSEQYF | TGTGCCAGCAGCTTAAGTGCTACCTCCGAGCAGTACTTC
NA | NA | TRBJ1-1 | TRBV6-2/TRBV6-3 | CASSYGTATGTEAFF | TGTGCCAGCAGTTACGGAACAGCCACTGGGACTGAAGCTTTCTTT
TRBD1 | NA | TRBJ2-2 | TRBV3-1/TRBV3-2 | CASRTGQGNTGELFF | TGTGCCAGCAGAACGGGACAGGGGAACACCGGGGAGCTGTTTTTT
NA | NA | TRBJ1-5 | TRBV18 | CASSPPGVSSNQPQHF | TGTGCCAGCTCACCTCCCGGGGTGTCGAGCAATCAGCCCCAGCATTTT
NA | few | TRBJ2-1 | TRBV6-6 | CASAAFDGDNEQFF | TGTGCCAGCGCGGCGTTTGACGGGGACAATGAGCAGTTCTTC
NA | NA | TRBJ2-3 | TRBV9 | CASSEETVVDADTQYF | TGTGCCAGCAGCGAAGAGACAGTGGTGGATGCAGATACGCAGTATTTT
TRBD2 | NA | TRBJ2-3 | TRBV24-1 | CATSEPGRTFTDTQYF | TGTGCCACCAGTGAGCCCGGGAGGACCTTCACAGATACGCAGTATTTT
TRBD2 | NA | TRBJ2-3 | TRBV11-2 | CASSLDLGSGTTTDTQYF | TGTGCCAGCAGCTTAGATCTAGGTAGCGGGACTACCACAGATACGCAGTATTTT
TRBD2 | NA | TRBJ2-2 | TRBV11-2 | CASSPDAGANTGELFF | TGTGCCAGCAGCCCCGATGCGGGAGCGAACACCGGGGAGCTGTTTTTT